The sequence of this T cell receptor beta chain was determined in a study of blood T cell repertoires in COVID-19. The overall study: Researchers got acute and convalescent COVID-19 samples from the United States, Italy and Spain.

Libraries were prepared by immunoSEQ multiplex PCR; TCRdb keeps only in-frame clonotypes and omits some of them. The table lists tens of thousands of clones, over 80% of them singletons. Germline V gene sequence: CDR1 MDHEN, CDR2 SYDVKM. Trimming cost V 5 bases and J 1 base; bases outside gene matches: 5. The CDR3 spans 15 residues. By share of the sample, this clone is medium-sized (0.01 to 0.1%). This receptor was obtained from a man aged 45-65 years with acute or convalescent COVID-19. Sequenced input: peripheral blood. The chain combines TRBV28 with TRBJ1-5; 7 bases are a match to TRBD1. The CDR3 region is CASSRTTGSNQPQHF. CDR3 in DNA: TGTGCCAGCAGTCGGACGACAGGGAGCAATCAGCCCCAGCATTTT.